These T cell receptor beta chains were read from a single sample in a study of blood T cell repertoires in COVID-19. Clones were read by immunoSEQ multiplex PCR, and TCRdb kept only the in-frame ones, dropping some. The sample yields around 250,000 clones, 86% seen once. The sequencing input was peripheral blood. The receptor set was obtained from a man under 40 who had recovered from COVID-19. CDR3s include the opening cysteine and the closing phenylalanine or tryptophan. The order of the fields is D gene, clone size, V gene, J gene, CDR3 protein, CDR3 DNA. The D gene is left open where the match is weak. The size entry is marked missing in some rows and otherwise reads once, few, many or a size class.

d_gene: NA
abundance: NA
v_gene: TRBV6-5
j_gene: TRBJ1-5
CDR3aa: CASSSQGGDQPQHF
CDR3nt: TGTGCCAGCAGTTCCCAGGGTGGCGATCAGCCCCAGCATTTT

d_gene: TRBD2
abundance: few
v_gene: TRBV5-6
j_gene: TRBJ2-7
CDR3aa: CASSLVGLAGSYSREQYF
CDR3nt: TGTGCCAGCAGCTTGGTTGGTCTAGCGGGGTCCTACTCAAGGGAGCAGTACTTC

d_gene: NA
abundance: NA
v_gene: TRBV5-1
j_gene: TRBJ2-2
CDR3aa: CASSPGVSGELFF
CDR3nt: TGCGCCAGCAGCCCAGGGGTTAGCGGGGAGCTGTTTTTT

d_gene: TRBD1
abundance: NA
v_gene: TRBV6-6
j_gene: TRBJ2-5
CDR3aa: CASSYSGTGYQETQYF
CDR3nt: TGTGCCAGCAGTTACTCCGGGACAGGATACCAAGAGACCCAGTACTTC

d_gene: TRBD2
abundance: NA
v_gene: TRBV12-5
j_gene: TRBJ2-2
CDR3aa: CASGLAGGARFSNTGELFF
CDR3nt: TGTGCTAGTGGTTTGGCCGGGGGGGCCCGTTTCTCGAACACCGGGGAGCTGTTTTTT

d_gene: NA
abundance: NA
v_gene: TRBV21-1
j_gene: TRBJ2-7
CDR3aa: CASRDRGFTYEQYF
CDR3nt: TGTGCCAGCAGGGACAGGGGATTCACCTACGAGCAGTACTTC

d_gene: NA
abundance: NA
v_gene: TRBV6-5
j_gene: TRBJ1-5
CDR3aa: CASSQRSRNQPQHF
CDR3nt: TGTGCCAGCAGCCAACGGAGTCGCAATCAGCCCCAGCATTTT

d_gene: NA
abundance: NA
v_gene: TRBV5-1
j_gene: TRBJ2-7
CDR3aa: CASSWASSNSEQYF
CDR3nt: TGCGCCAGCAGTTGGGCTAGCTCAAATAGCGAGCAGTACTTC

d_gene: NA
abundance: NA
v_gene: TRBV6-5
j_gene: TRBJ1-2
CDR3aa: CASSYRRQGNYGYTF
CDR3nt: TGTGCCAGCAGTTACCGAAGGCAGGGGAACTATGGCTACACCTTC

d_gene: NA
abundance: NA
v_gene: TRBV5-1
j_gene: TRBJ1-1
CDR3aa: CASSLDSLNTEAFF
CDR3nt: TGCGCCAGCAGCTTGGACAGCCTGAACACTGAAGCTTTCTTT

d_gene: NA
abundance: few
v_gene: TRBV10-2
j_gene: TRBJ1-5
CDR3aa: CASSEGPGFDQPQHF
CDR3nt: TGCGCCAGCAGTGAAGGGCCAGGGTTCGATCAGCCCCAGCATTTT

d_gene: NA
abundance: NA
v_gene: TRBV6-7
j_gene: TRBJ2-7
CDR3aa: CASSYRGSSDEQYF
CDR3nt: TGTGCCAGCAGTTACCGAGGCTCCAGCGACGAGCAGTACTTC

d_gene: TRBD1
abundance: NA
v_gene: TRBV4-1
j_gene: TRBJ2-3
CDR3aa: CASSPSTGVPSTDTQYF
CDR3nt: TGCGCCAGCAGCCCCTCGACAGGGGTCCCTAGCACAGATACGCAGTATTTT

d_gene: NA
abundance: NA
v_gene: TRBV7-9
j_gene: TRBJ2-2
CDR3aa: CASSLNRDTGELFF
CDR3nt: TGTGCCAGCAGCTTAAACAGGGACACCGGGGAGCTGTTTTTT

d_gene: TRBD2
abundance: NA
v_gene: TRBV11-2
j_gene: TRBJ2-5
CDR3aa: CASSLDTSGGRQETQYF
CDR3nt: TGTGCCAGCAGCTTGGACACTAGCGGGGGAAGACAAGAGACCCAGTACTTC

d_gene: TRBD1
abundance: NA
v_gene: TRBV6-5
j_gene: TRBJ1-5
CDR3aa: CASSRTGLSNQPQHF
CDR3nt: TGTGCCAGCAGTAGGACAGGGTTGAGCAATCAGCCCCAGCATTTT

d_gene: NA
abundance: NA
v_gene: TRBV11-2
j_gene: TRBJ2-1
CDR3aa: CASSPWAGPYNEQFF
CDR3nt: TGTGCCAGCAGCCCATGGGCGGGGCCCTACAATGAGCAGTTCTTC

d_gene: NA
abundance: NA
v_gene: TRBV9
j_gene: TRBJ2-2
CDR3aa: CASSINTGGELFF
CDR3nt: TGTGCCAGCAGCATAAACACGGGCGGGGAGCTGTTTTTT

d_gene: NA
abundance: NA
v_gene: TRBV5-4
j_gene: TRBJ2-1
CDR3aa: CASSLWVSDPYNEQFF
CDR3nt: TGTGCCAGCAGCTTGTGGGTTAGCGACCCCTACAATGAGCAGTTCTTC

d_gene: TRBD1
abundance: NA
v_gene: TRBV18
j_gene: TRBJ1-1
CDR3aa: CASSREPPDRVVTEAFF
CDR3nt: TGTGCCAGCTCACGTGAACCCCCCGACAGGGTTGTGACTGAAGCTTTCTTT

d_gene: TRBD1
abundance: NA
v_gene: TRBV2
j_gene: TRBJ1-5
CDR3aa: CASKQGDFNQPQHF
CDR3nt: TGTGCCAGCAAACAGGGGGATTTTAATCAGCCCCAGCATTTT

d_gene: TRBD1
abundance: NA
v_gene: TRBV6-5
j_gene: TRBJ2-7
CDR3aa: CASSLRVGGPYEQYF
CDR3nt: TGTGCCAGCAGTCTCCGGGTAGGGGGCCCCTACGAGCAGTACTTC

d_gene: NA
abundance: NA
v_gene: TRBV7-7
j_gene: TRBJ1-3
CDR3aa: CASSRGPSSGNTIYF
CDR3nt: TGTGCCAGCAGCAGGGGCCCCAGCTCTGGAAACACCATATATTTT

d_gene: NA
abundance: NA
v_gene: TRBV6-5
j_gene: TRBJ2-7
CDR3aa: CASSFTGIGRYEQYF
CDR3nt: TGTGCCAGCAGTTTTACAGGGATAGGGCGCTACGAGCAGTACTTC

d_gene: NA
abundance: NA
v_gene: TRBV6-5
j_gene: TRBJ2-7
CDR3aa: CASSPLSPLRYEQYF
CDR3nt: TGTGCCAGCAGTCCCCTGAGCCCGCTACGATACGAGCAGTACTTC

d_gene: TRBD1
abundance: NA
v_gene: TRBV6-5
j_gene: TRBJ2-1
CDR3aa: CASSYHDRVNEQFF
CDR3nt: TGTGCCAGCAGTTACCACGACAGGGTTAATGAGCAGTTCTTC

d_gene: NA
abundance: NA
v_gene: TRBV19
j_gene: TRBJ1-4
CDR3aa: CASSIYEKLFF
CDR3nt: TGTGCCAGTAGTATCTATGAAAAACTGTTTTTT

d_gene: TRBD1
abundance: NA
v_gene: TRBV5-1
j_gene: TRBJ1-4
CDR3aa: CASSTSGGFEKLFF
CDR3nt: TGCGCCAGCAGCACATCAGGGGGCTTTGAAAAACTGTTTTTT

d_gene: NA
abundance: NA
v_gene: TRBV19
j_gene: TRBJ2-3
CDR3aa: CASSASGHTDTQYF
CDR3nt: TGTGCCAGTAGTGCTTCGGGACATACAGATACGCAGTATTTT

d_gene: TRBD1
abundance: few
v_gene: TRBV4-1
j_gene: TRBJ2-7
CDR3aa: CASSLSPGQGTYEQYF
CDR3nt: TGCGCCAGCAGCCTCTCACCGGGACAGGGGACCTACGAGCAGTACTTC

d_gene: TRBD1
abundance: NA
v_gene: TRBV7-6
j_gene: TRBJ1-2
CDR3aa: CASSPTGTGTLAYYGYTF
CDR3nt: TGTGCCAGCAGTCCTACCGGGACAGGGACGCTGGCTTACTATGGCTACACCTTC

d_gene: TRBD1
abundance: NA
v_gene: TRBV29-1
j_gene: TRBJ2-5
CDR3aa: CSVEVEGGGQQETQYF
CDR3nt: TGCAGCGTTGAAGTTGAAGGGGGCGGGCAACAAGAGACCCAGTACTTC

d_gene: NA
abundance: NA
v_gene: TRBV13
j_gene: TRBJ1-2
CDR3aa: CASHLVPGTGVPGYTF
CDR3nt: TGTGCCAGCCACCTCGTCCCCGGGACGGGGGTTCCTGGCTACACCTTC

d_gene: NA
abundance: NA
v_gene: TRBV5-6
j_gene: TRBJ2-3
CDR3aa: CASSFSGVLSTDTQYF
CDR3nt: TGTGCCAGCAGCTTTTCGGGGGTACTTAGCACAGATACGCAGTATTTT

d_gene: TRBD1
abundance: NA
v_gene: TRBV3-1/TRBV3-2
j_gene: TRBJ2-7
CDR3aa: CASSQLRGQGAGGEQYF
CDR3nt: TGTGCCAGCAGCCAATTAAGGGGACAGGGGGCGGGAGGAGAGCAGTACTTC

d_gene: TRBD1
abundance: few
v_gene: TRBV6-5
j_gene: TRBJ2-1
CDR3aa: CASSSTGVNEQFF
CDR3nt: TGTGCCAGCAGTTCCACAGGGGTTAATGAGCAGTTCTTC

d_gene: NA
abundance: few
v_gene: TRBV5-6
j_gene: TRBJ2-7
CDR3aa: CASSRTATYEQYF
CDR3nt: TGTGCCAGCAGCAGGACAGCTACCTACGAGCAGTACTTC

d_gene: NA
abundance: NA
v_gene: TRBV11-2
j_gene: TRBJ1-1
CDR3aa: CASSPTQSSLRAFF
CDR3nt: TGTGCCAGCAGCCCCACCCAAAGCTCCTTGAGGGCTTTCTTT

d_gene: NA
abundance: NA
v_gene: TRBV6-5
j_gene: TRBJ2-7
CDR3aa: CASTGTLGGEQYF
CDR3nt: TGTGCCAGTACCGGGACACTTGGCGGAGAGCAGTACTTC

d_gene: NA
abundance: NA
v_gene: TRBV5-5
j_gene: TRBJ1-2
CDR3aa: CASSLLSVYGYTF
CDR3nt: TGTGCCAGCAGCTTGCTTAGTGTCTATGGCTACACCTTC

d_gene: NA
abundance: NA
v_gene: TRBV6-5
j_gene: TRBJ2-4
CDR3aa: CASRLTGDGIQYF
CDR3nt: TGTGCCAGCAGACTCACCGGGGATGGCATTCAGTACTTC

d_gene: NA
abundance: once
v_gene: TRBV7-9
j_gene: TRBJ1-5
CDR3aa: CASSLWAGMDQPQHF
CDR3nt: TGTGCCAGCAGCTTATGGGCAGGGATGGATCAGCCCCAGCATTTT

d_gene: NA
abundance: NA
v_gene: TRBV12-5
j_gene: TRBJ2-2
CDR3aa: CASAAGYTGELFF
CDR3nt: TGTGCTAGTGCGGCAGGCTACACCGGGGAGCTGTTTTTT

d_gene: TRBD1
abundance: NA
v_gene: TRBV5-1
j_gene: TRBJ1-2
CDR3aa: CASSSQGTGLLSDGYTF
CDR3nt: TGCGCCAGCAGCTCGCAGGGGACAGGCCTCCTGAGCGATGGCTACACCTTC

d_gene: NA
abundance: NA
v_gene: TRBV7-9
j_gene: TRBJ1-6
CDR3aa: CASSSGGLNSPLHF
CDR3nt: TGTGCCAGCAGCTCAGGAGGATTGAATTCACCCCTCCACTTT

d_gene: TRBD2
abundance: NA
v_gene: TRBV2
j_gene: TRBJ2-3
CDR3aa: CASSSGLAADTQYF
CDR3nt: TGTGCCAGCAGCTCCGGACTAGCTGCGGATACGCAGTATTTT

d_gene: NA
abundance: NA
v_gene: TRBV5-1
j_gene: TRBJ2-3
CDR3aa: CASSLGASGSTDTQYF
CDR3nt: TGCGCCAGCAGCTTGGGGGCCAGCGGGAGCACAGATACGCAGTATTTT

d_gene: NA
abundance: NA
v_gene: TRBV9
j_gene: TRBJ2-7
CDR3aa: CASSVDGSSYEQYF
CDR3nt: TGTGCCAGCAGCGTAGACGGTAGCTCCTACGAGCAGTACTTC

d_gene: NA
abundance: NA
v_gene: TRBV19
j_gene: TRBJ1-4
CDR3aa: CASSMIQNEKLFF
CDR3nt: TGTGCCAGTAGTATGATACAGAATGAAAAACTGTTTTTT

d_gene: NA
abundance: NA
v_gene: TRBV13
j_gene: TRBJ2-7
CDR3aa: CASSRQVRSYEQYF
CDR3nt: TGTGCCAGCAGCCGACAGGTCCGTTCCTACGAGCAGTACTTC

d_gene: NA
abundance: NA
v_gene: TRBV7-2
j_gene: TRBJ1-5
CDR3aa: CASSFGKRRINQPQHF
CDR3nt: TGTGCCAGCAGCTTTGGTAAGCGCCGTATCAATCAGCCCCAGCATTTT

d_gene: TRBD1
abundance: few
v_gene: TRBV16
j_gene: TRBJ1-2
CDR3aa: CASSQSARGTGWNYGYTF
CDR3nt: TGTGCCAGCAGCCAATCGGCCCGGGGGACAGGGTGGAACTATGGCTACACCTTC

d_gene: NA
abundance: NA
v_gene: TRBV5-1
j_gene: TRBJ2-1
CDR3aa: CASSPQEFSYNEQFF
CDR3nt: TGCGCCAGCAGCCCACAGGAATTCTCCTACAATGAGCAGTTCTTC

d_gene: TRBD1
abundance: NA
v_gene: TRBV6-5
j_gene: TRBJ1-1
CDR3aa: CASGRDSQGTEAFF
CDR3nt: TGTGCCAGCGGCCGGGACAGTCAGGGGACTGAAGCTTTCTTT

d_gene: NA
abundance: NA
v_gene: TRBV12-3/TRBV12-4
j_gene: TRBJ1-2
CDR3aa: CASSLGENYGYTF
CDR3nt: TGTGCCAGCAGTCTAGGGGAGAACTATGGCTACACCTTC

d_gene: NA
abundance: NA
v_gene: TRBV18
j_gene: TRBJ2-7
CDR3aa: CASSPNRAGEQYF
CDR3nt: TGTGCCAGCTCACCAAACAGGGCGGGTGAGCAGTACTTC

d_gene: NA
abundance: once
v_gene: TRBV10-3
j_gene: TRBJ2-6
CDR3aa: CAISESRRSAILSGANVLTF
CDR3nt: TGTGCCATCAGTGAGTCTAGGAGGTCAGCTATTCTCTCTGGGGCCAACGTCCTGACTTTC

d_gene: NA
abundance: once
v_gene: TRBV5-1
j_gene: TRBJ2-3
CDR3aa: CASSFGAGSTDTQYF
CDR3nt: TGCGCCAGCAGCTTTGGGGCAGGAAGCACAGATACGCAGTATTTT

d_gene: TRBD1
abundance: NA
v_gene: TRBV19
j_gene: TRBJ1-2
CDR3aa: CASKPPGQGFYGYTF
CDR3nt: TGTGCCAGTAAGCCCCCGGGACAGGGGTTTTATGGCTACACCTTC